The 5 T cell receptor beta chains below come from one sample, sequenced in a study of monozygotic twins with inflammatory bowel disease. TCRdb processed the 5' RACE reads again and assigns one entry to each CDR3 protein, with no DNA. The sample has 400,000 to 500,000 distinct CDR3 sequences; the top ten hold roughly 2.5%. The source material was blood. The origin of the receptors is a human donor with ulcerative colitis or Crohn's disease, or a healthy co-twin of an affected twin (not recorded which).

V usage is TRBV29-1 and J usage is TRBJ2-7; TCRdb reports TRBD1, a call that lacks DNA to check it against. The CDR3 length is 12 residues. The V gene's germline CDR1 is SQVTM and CDR2 ANQGSEA. CDR3 region: CSVRDNSYEQYF.

V and J are TRBV20-1 and TRBJ1-1. The germline V gene has CDR1 DFQATT and CDR2 SNEGSKA (reference sequence). The CDR3 contains 13 residues. The CDR3 protein is CSASTLGNTEAFF.

This chain links TRBV6-2 or TRBV6-3 with TRBJ1-1. Germline CDR1 is MNHEY and CDR2 is SVGEGT. The CDR3 is 13 residues long. CDR3 region: CASSYSGVTEAFF.

J is TRBJ2-2 and V is TRBV4-3. The V gene's germline CDR1 is LGHNA and CDR2 YSLEER. The CDR3 runs 14 residues. The CDR3 loop is CASSQDQFFGELFF.

The chain has TRBV10-3 and TRBJ2-1; TCRdb selects TRBD2, and the lack of DNA leaves this call unchecked. The germline gives CDR1 ENHRY, CDR2 SYGVKD. The CDR3 has 14 amino acids. CDR3 in amino acids: CASTSGGSYNEQFF.